This record concerns one TCR beta chain sequence. RNA was extracted with the RNeasy kit, and a quantity of roughly 0.5 to 1 ug was reverse transcribed using random hexamers. By means of immunoSEQ multiplex PCR, TCR beta CDR3 spanning 54 Vbeta and 13 Jbeta underwent amplification. TCRdb reanalysed the immunoSEQ multiplex PCR reads using MiXCR and keeps one entry per CDR3 protein. The sample has some 77,000 distinct CDR3 sequences; 93% are singletons. These data come from a study of CD8 T cells in Susac syndrome. V shed 4 bases, J shed 5 bases, and the junction held 11 bases outside the gene matches. The CDR3 has 16 amino acids. Germline V lookup: CDR1 SGHNT, CDR2 YYREEE (reference sequence). Isolation of CD8+ and CD4+ T cells was performed negatively, whereas enrichment of TEMRA cells was done by FACS.

This TCR came from a human donor with Susac syndrome. Sequenced: CD4+ T cells from PBMCs. This chain joins TRBV5-4 and TRBJ2-5, with 10 bases fitting TRBD1. The CDR3 region has the DNA TGTGCCAGCAGCCAACCGGGACAGGGGATAGGCGAGACCCAGTACTTC. It encodes CASSQPGQGIGETQYF.